What follows are 17 T cell receptor beta chains derived from one specimen sequenced in a study of PD-L1 blockade in urothelial cancer. The table came from immunoSEQ multiplex PCR; TCRdb's copy has only in-frame clones and leaves some out. There are about 17,000 clones in the sample; about nine tenths occur only once, and about 5.6% lies in the top ten. The sequences come from PBMCs, collected around atezolizumab (anti-PD-L1) treatment. Source of these receptors: a middle-aged man with urothelial cancer.

The V call is TRBV6-1, the J call TRBJ1-3; 9 bases agree with TRBD1. Looked up from germline, CDR1 is MNHNS and CDR2 is SASEGT. CDR3 size: 15 residues. The V segment lost 6 bases and the J segment 4 bases; nucleotides outside the gene matches: 7. This chain's CDR3 is CASSEQGARGNTIYF. The CDR3 DNA follows: TGTGCCAGCAGCGAACAGGGGGCGCGGGGAAACACCATATATTTT.

The rearrangement uses TRBV27 and TRBJ1-1; TRBD1 matches at 7 bases. CDR3 length: 14 amino acids. Germline CDR1 MNHEY, CDR2 SMNVEV (reference sequence). J gave up 6 bases and V 3 bases, and 7 bases lay outside the gene matches. The CDR3 loop reads CASSFLGQDPEAFF. Here the CDR3 DNA reads TGTGCCAGCAGTTTCCTCGGACAGGACCCTGAAGCTTTCTTT.

The chain uses TRBV6-5 and TRBJ1-3; D is perhaps TRBD1 (6 bases). CDR3 length equals 16 residues. The germline V gene encodes CDR1 MNHEY and CDR2 SVGAGI. Trimming stripped 0 bases from V and 2 bases from J, with 11 bases between. This CDR3 is CASSYSMAGAGNTIYF. CDR3 in DNA: TGTGCCAGCAGTTACTCGATGGCAGGGGCTGGAAACACCATATATTTT.

This clone has more than one count but fewer than ten. The V call is TRBV19, the J call TRBJ1-1; D gene uncertain. The CDR3 runs 13 residues. Germline V gene sequence: CDR1 LNHDA, CDR2 SQIVND (reference sequence). Trimming shortened V by 5 bases and J by 5 bases, and 12 bases separated the two germline ends. The CDR3 loop reads CASSQTGGTEAFF. CDR3 nucleotides: TGTGCCAGTAGTCAAACGGGCGGGACTGAAGCTTTCTTT.

This sequence joins TRBV29-1 and TRBJ2-7; TRBD1 matches 8 bases. In germline, CDR1 is SQVTM, CDR2 ANQGSEA. This CDR3 region has 12 residues. The V segment lost 7 bases and the J segment 2 bases; nucleotides outside the gene matches: 4. CDR3 loop: CSAGQDTYEQYF. Written as DNA, the CDR3 is TGCAGCGCGGGACAGGACACCTACGAGCAGTACTTC.

The V gene is TRBV7-8, the J gene TRBJ2-3; 7 nucleotides line up with TRBD1. CDR1 and CDR2 from the germline V gene are SGHVS and FQNEAQ. The V gene end was trimmed by 8 bases and the J gene end by 6 bases; junction bases not matched to a gene: 8. CDR3 length: 13 amino acids. The CDR3 nucleotides are TGTGCCAGCTTGTTTCTCAGGGGGGATACGCAGTATTTT. Its translation: CASLFLRGDTQYF.

This chain joins TRBV16 and TRBJ2-1; 9 nucleotides align to TRBD2. Germline assignment: CDR1 KGHSY and CDR2 FQNENV. This CDR3 has 17 residues. V lost 0 bases to trimming and J lost 5 bases; unmatched junction nucleotides: 8. CDR3 residues: CASSQSVTSGPHNEQFF. The DNA of the CDR3 is TGTGCCAGCAGCCAATCGGTGACTAGCGGCCCCCACAATGAGCAGTTCTTC.

The genes are TRBV5-6 and TRBJ2-1; a possible D gene is TRBD1 (6 bases). Germline V gene lookup returns CDR1 SGHDT and CDR2 YYEEEE. This CDR3 contains 15 residues. Trimming removed 5 bases at V and 2 bases at J, with 14 bases between. CDR3: CASRPRDKPYNEQFF. The CDR3 bases are TGTGCCAGCAGGCCCCGGGACAAACCCTACAATGAGCAGTTCTTC.

The chain links TRBV15 to TRBJ2-1; 8 bases match TRBD2. The CDR3 has 16 amino acids. The V and J ends lost 10 bases and 6 bases, in that order; junction bases with no gene match: 17. Germline V lookup: CDR1 LNHNV, CDR2 YYDKDF (reference sequence). The CDR3 sequence is CASTRDTGGPGNEQFF. The CDR3 DNA sequence: TGTGCCAGCACCAGGGACACGGGGGGGCCGGGCAATGAGCAGTTCTTC. The full variable domain, completed using reference TRBV15 and TRBJ2-1, is DAMVIQNPRYQVTQFGKPVTLSCSQTLNHNVMYWYQQKSSQAPKLLFHYYDKDFNNEADTPDNFQSRRPNTSFCFLDIRSPGLGDTAMYLCASTRDTGGPGNEQFFGPGTRLTVL.

V and J are TRBV28 and TRBJ2-7, with a weak D call TRBD2 (5 bases). Trimming stripped 2 bases from V and 1 base from J, with 18 bases between. The CDR3 length is 17 residues. CDR1 is MDHEN, CDR2 SYDVKM, per germline. CDR3 amino acids: CASSLVPPGSGSYEQYF. The DNA for the CDR3 is TGTGCCAGCAGTTTAGTGCCTCCAGGAAGCGGTTCCTACGAGCAGTACTTC.

This chain links TRBV14 with TRBJ2-6, with D possibly matching TRBD2 (6 bases). Germline lookup yields CDR1 SGHDN and CDR2 FVKESK. Trimming took off 4 bases at V and 3 bases at J, with 16 bases between the two ends. This CDR3 is 17 amino acids long. CDR3 nucleotide sequence: TGTGCCAGCAGCCCCGTCCTGGGAGGATATGGGGCCAACGTCCTGACTTTC. Encoded protein: CASSPVLGGYGANVLTF. Full variable domain (remainder filled in from reference TRBV14 and TRBJ2-6): EAGVTQFPSHSVIEKGQTVTLRCDPISGHDNLYWYRRVMGKEIKFLLHFVKESKQDESGMPNNRFLAERTGGTYSTLKVQPAELEDSGVYFCASSPVLGGYGANVLTFGAGSRLTVL.

V is TRBV6-4 and J is TRBJ2-2; possible D gene TRBD2, 6 bases. Trimming left V 6 bases short and J 9 bases short, with 14 bases between. The CDR3 length is 13 residues. Germline V gene sequence: CDR1 MRHNA, CDR2 SNTAGT. CDR3 nucleotide sequence: TGTGCCAGCAGCACGGACTACGCCCGGGAGCTGTTTTTT. This encodes CASSTDYARELFF.

V usage is TRBV7-9 and J usage is TRBJ2-1, with 9 bases that match TRBD2. Trimming removed 4 bases from V and 2 bases from J; junction bases left unmatched: 9. Looked up from germline, CDR1 is SEHNR and CDR2 is FQNEAQ (reference sequence). This CDR3 is built from 17 residues. The CDR3 DNA follows: TGTGCCAGCAGCTCCTTGCGCGGGAGGGCCCCCTACAATGAGCAGTTCTTC. Its protein product is CASSSLRGRAPYNEQFF.

The rearrangement uses TRBV30 and TRBJ1-1; possibly TRBD1 for D (6 bases). The germline V gene has CDR1 GTSNPN and CDR2 SVGIG (reference sequence). The V gene lost 0 bases and the J gene lost 5 bases, with 10 bases spanning the gap. CDR3 length: 13 amino acids. The CDR3 is CAWSVGGQTEAFF. The DNA for the CDR3 is TGTGCCTGGAGTGTCGGGGGGCAAACTGAAGCTTTCTTT. The complete variable domain, with remaining parts taken from reference TRBV30 and TRBJ1-1, reads SQTIHQWPATLVQPVGSPLSLECTVEGTSNPNLYWYRQAAGRGLQLLFYSVGIGQISSEVPQNLSASRPQDRQFILSSKKLLLSDSGFYLCAWSVGGQTEAFFGQGTRLTVV.

V usage is TRBV11-2 and J usage is TRBJ2-2; 9 nucleotides line up with TRBD2. Germline V gene sequence: CDR1 SGHAT, CDR2 FQNNGV. The CDR3 runs to 15 residues. V lost 2 bases to trimming and J lost 5 bases; unmatched junction nucleotides: 3. CDR3 residues: CASSLTAGGTGELFF. The CDR3, as DNA: TGTGCCAGCAGCTTAACAGCGGGAGGAACCGGGGAGCTGTTTTTT.

This clone was seen a few times. The chain uses TRBV7-7 and TRBJ2-1, with 8 bases fitting TRBD2. Germline loops: CDR1 SSHAT, CDR2 FNYEAQ (reference sequence). V was clipped by 8 bases and J by 4 bases; unmatched bases: 7. The CDR3 contains 14 residues. CDR3 sequence reads: CASQPGLGYNEQFF. The CDR3 nucleotides read TGTGCCAGCCAGCCGGGACTAGGGTACAATGAGCAGTTCTTC.

This clone was recorded a few times. The chain joins TRBV6-5 to TRBJ2-5, with D tentatively TRBD1 (6 bases). Germline V lookup: CDR1 MNHEY, CDR2 SVGAGI. V lost 5 bases to trimming and J lost 8 bases, with 15 bases between them. The CDR3 totals 13 residues. In DNA, the CDR3 is TGTGCCAGCAGTACGACAGGCGGCCTAACCCAGTACTTC. Amino acids: CASSTTGGLTQYF.